This T cell receptor beta chain comes out of a study of cytomegalovirus exposure and HLA in healthy donors. Turning to the study itself: The roughly 120 validation repertoires and the approximately 630 first-cohort repertoires shared a platform, a later analysis reported. Study observations and caveats: One later analysis, an examination of the 100 to 150 validation repertoires, found that first-cohort TCR clusters tended to co-occur in them. Confirmation in vitro established that a few CMV-associated chains were specific for CMV antigens.

As for this clone: Antigen: not known.

Trimming shortened V by 2 bases and J by 5 bases, and 15 bases separated the two germline ends. Germline V gene sequence: CDR1 ENHRY, CDR2 SYGVKD. This CDR3 spans 15 amino acids. Only in-frame clones appear in the TCRdb table, and some are missing; sequencing was by immunoSEQ multiplex PCR. The sample carries roughly 150,000 clones, roughly 79% recorded once. The donors were part of the roughly 120-subject validation cohort, which stood apart from the roughly 680-subject first cohort. The sequence was obtained from a young man in good health and CMV-seropositive. Sequencing was carried out using PBMCs. V gene TRBV10-3 combines with J gene TRBJ1-1; D is unresolved. This CDR3 reads CAISEVDGRRTEAFF. CDR3 sequence (DNA): TGTGCCATCAGTGAGGTAGATGGGAGAAGAACTGAAGCTTTCTTT.